A selection of T cell receptor beta chains follows, all from one sample in a study of control samples from healthy donors and cancer patients. The data were produced by immunoSEQ multiplex PCR, yet TCRdb's version contains in-frame clones alone and is incomplete. This sample has fewer than 500,000 clones; over 75% occur once, and the top ten carry about 6.3%. Sequences were obtained from PBMCs. The receptors were sampled from a man aged 35 to 55 with head and neck cancer. The conserved cysteine and the conserved F or W are not part of the CDR3 here.

v_call: TRBV19
cdr3_aa: ASSPGLSYEQY

v_call: TRBV23-1
cdr3_aa: ASSQPTSGSSDEQY

v_call: TRBV9
cdr3_aa: ASSAGTGGTYGYT

v_call: TRBV24-1
cdr3_aa: ATSDPDRARGYT

v_call: TRBV9
cdr3_aa: ASSLQTGSSGNTIY

v_call: TRBV27
cdr3_aa: ASSLQGDEQY

v_call: TRBV9
cdr3_aa: ASSAEGGLQPQH

v_call: TRBV28
cdr3_aa: ATHTPFERSGYT

v_call: TRBV5-1
cdr3_aa: ASSLGRTGETQY

v_call: TRBV27
cdr3_aa: ASKRSLNEKLF

v_call: TRBV27
cdr3_aa: ASSLGGVGQPQH

v_call: TRBV14
cdr3_aa: ASSRTGEIRADTQY

v_call: TRBV3-1/TRBV3-2
cdr3_aa: ASSQDKGLAGGWTGELF

v_call: TRBV28
cdr3_aa: ASSSPGTGITDTQY

v_call: TRBV28
cdr3_aa: ASSLWTATNEKLF

v_call: TRBV7-3
cdr3_aa: ASSPERASYNEQF

v_call: TRBV5-1
cdr3_aa: ASSLPSMNTEAF

v_call: TRBV28
cdr3_aa: ASTGVVDTQY

v_call: TRBV7-6
cdr3_aa: ASSLAGAEYNEQF

v_call: TRBV2
cdr3_aa: ASSEWADSEQY

v_call: TRBV4-3
cdr3_aa: ASSQDRRSGVGTDTQY

v_call: TRBV7-6
cdr3_aa: ASSFTSGQLSNYGYT

v_call: TRBV28
cdr3_aa: ASSVQGARSYGYT

v_call: TRBV5-8
cdr3_aa: ASSLGLAGDTQY

v_call: TRBV5-1
cdr3_aa: ASSLVSDLFSYNEQF

v_call: TRBV30
cdr3_aa: AWSVLNGNQPQH

v_call: TRBV7-8
cdr3_aa: ASSLAGQGASDTQY

v_call: TRBV9
cdr3_aa: ASSEQYGNTIY

v_call: TRBV7-9
cdr3_aa: ASSRWDRQETQY

v_call: TRBV27
cdr3_aa: ASSSTAQGPIY

v_call: TRBV28
cdr3_aa: ASSGTRQPSSYEQY

v_call: TRBV19
cdr3_aa: ASSIVPGSNSPLH

v_call: TRBV5-5
cdr3_aa: ASSWTAALDTEAF

v_call: TRBV5-6
cdr3_aa: ASSQTGRSNQPQH

v_call: TRBV6-2/TRBV6-3
cdr3_aa: ASSDRDPPTEKLF

v_call: TRBV20-1
cdr3_aa: SASRGQSAAF